The 10 T cell receptor beta chains in this list originate from one sample, sequenced in a study of blood T cell repertoires in COVID-19 (dated by TCRdb to the early 2020s). The method was the immunoSEQ multiplex PCR assay. This immuneACCESS table, as held by TCRdb, lists in-frame sequences with V and J called but not all clones. Of the missing ones, under half trace to an unresolved V gene in checked studies; the others have no known cause. The sample table lists some 300,000 clones, just over 85% of them with a count of one. Clones ranked in the top ten supply 4% to 5% of the sample. The sample consisted of PBMCs or T cells enriched from blood (not recorded which). Receptors originate from a man aged 25 to 40 who had recovered from COVID-19.

The table lists this clone with a few counts. This chain joins TRBV19 and TRBJ1-6, with D tentatively TRBD1 (6 bases). There are 16 residues in the CDR3. CDR1 and CDR2 (germline): LNHDA, SQIVND (reference sequence). Deletions cut 5 bases from V and 10 bases from J, with 21 bases between. The CDR3: CASSWWMNRVGSPLHF. The CDR3, as DNA: TGTGCCAGTAGTTGGTGGATGAACAGGGTCGGCTCACCCCTCCACTTT. Combining the CDR3 with reference TRBV19 and TRBJ1-6 gives the whole variable domain DGGITQSPKYLFRKEGQNVTLSCEQNLNHDAMYWYRQDPGQGLRLIYYSQIVNDFQKGDIAEGYSVSREKKESFPLTVTSAQKNPTAFYLCASSWWMNRVGSPLHFGNGTRLTVT.

This clone came up once. The rearrangement links TRBV12-5 to TRBJ2-5, with D maybe TRBD1 (6 bases). CDR1 is LGHNT and CDR2 is FRNRAP in the germline V gene. The CDR3 covers 15 residues. Deletions cut 1 base from V and 1 base from J, with 10 bases between. Here the CDR3 DNA reads TGTGCTAGTGGTTTGGCCAGGGGTGCCCAAGAGACCCAGTACTTC. Translating it yields CASGLARGAQETQYF.

This clone appeared once. V is TRBV7-9 and J is TRBJ2-6, with D possibly being TRBD2 (6 bases). The CDR3 sequence is 17 residues long. Trimming pared 2 bases from V and 1 base from J, leaving 12 bases between. Germline V gene sequence: CDR1 SEHNR, CDR2 FQNEAQ (reference sequence). The CDR3 DNA follows: TGTGCCAGCAGCTTAATGGTGGGGGGTTCTGGGGCCAACGTCCTGACTTTC. Translating gives CASSLMVGGSGANVLTF.

The CDR3 region is CASSRGGGRLSVADTQYF. The CDR3 coding sequence is TGCGCCAGCAGCCGCGGCGGGGGGCGCCTTTCGGTTGCAGATACGCAGTATTTT. The chain uses TRBV5-1 and TRBJ2-3, with 8 bases matching TRBD2. This CDR3 is built from 18 residues. The germline CDR1 and CDR2 sequences are SGHRS and YFSETQ. Trimming took 4 bases from V and 4 from J; bases not matched to a gene: 17.

The genes are TRBV24-1 and TRBJ2-7, with 8 bases identical to TRBD1. The CDR3 runs to 14 residues. The V and J ends lost 4 bases and 6 bases, in that order; junction bases with no gene match: 7. From germline, CDR1 is KGHDR and CDR2 SFDVKD. Here the CDR3 DNA reads TGTGCCACCAGTGACTCCGGACAGGGTGGCGAGCAGTACTTC. As protein: CATSDSGQGGEQYF.

The genes are TRBV27 and TRBJ2-7, with 9 bases that match TRBD1. J lost 3 bases, V lost 4 bases, and 4 bases had no gene match. The CDR3 is 14 amino acids. Germline V lookup: CDR1 MNHEY, CDR2 SMNVEV (reference sequence). The CDR3 spells CASSWGGQGYEQYF. The DNA of the CDR3 is TGTGCCAGCAGTTGGGGGGGACAGGGCTACGAGCAGTACTTC.

This rearrangement joins TRBV19 to TRBJ2-6; tentatively, D is TRBD1 (5 bases). Germline CDR1 and CDR2: LNHDA and SQIVND (reference sequence). CDR3 length: 13 residues. V lost 6 bases to trimming and J lost 11 bases, with 14 bases between them. The CDR3 sequence is CASRTATVDVLTF. The CDR3 DNA sequence: TGTGCCAGTAGGACGGCGACAGTCGACGTCCTGACTTTC.

The CDR3 bases are TGTGCCAGCTCACATAACCAGGGGGCGGGACAGCCCCAGCATTTT. Translating gives CASSHNQGAGQPQHF. The chain combines TRBV18 with TRBJ1-5; 8 nucleotides align to TRBD1. Germline CDR1 KGHSH, CDR2 LQKENI. The CDR3 sequence is 15 residues long. V lost 4 bases and J lost 7; bases outside the gene matches: 9.

This chain connects TRBV20-1 to TRBJ2-3; TRBD2 aligns across 12 bases. The CDR3 length is 16 residues. CDR1 is DFQATT and CDR2 is SNEGSKA in the germline V gene (reference sequence). The CDR3, as DNA: TGCAGCCCTAGTTCACCTAGCGGGGGGGCCGGAGATACGCAGTATTTT. Translation: CSPSSPSGGAGDTQYF.

The DNA for the CDR3 is TGTGCCACCAGTGACATGAAAACAGGGACAGATACGCAGTATTTT. Translation gives CATSDMKTGTDTQYF. This chain connects TRBV24-1 to TRBJ2-3, with D possibly matching TRBD1 (6 bases). V was pared by 4 bases and J by 3 bases, with 13 bases between. CDR1 is KGHDR and CDR2 is SFDVKD in the germline V gene. CDR3 length: 15 residues.